This T cell receptor beta chain came from a study of T cell responses to AZD1222 COVID-19 vaccine. Concerning this clone: What it binds is unknown.

The germline V and J ends were trimmed by 4 bases and 2 bases, with 9 bases remaining between them. The CDR3 is 14 residues long. The germline gives CDR1 SGHRS, CDR2 YFSETQ. Overall study findings and caveats: At baseline, just six AZD1222 recipients tested seropositive. Reportedly, nearly half the spike-specific TCRs target unmutated variant regions. The study found Spike-specific TCR breadth and depth rose after two AZD1222 doses. Donors skewed white British and female; clonal diversity was possibly underestimated.

TCRdb's table, derived via immunoSEQ multiplex PCR, lists solely in-frame clones and lacks some. Found here are approximately 180,000 clones, about nine tenths of them singletons; the top ten hold about 4.3%. Sample: peripheral blood, taken 28 days after the second dose of the MenACWY control vaccine. This sequence was found in an adult who received the MenACWY meningococcal vaccine as a control. The rearrangement joins TRBV5-1 to TRBJ2-2; no definite D call. The CDR3 nucleotides read TGCGCCAGCAGCCGACTCAGCAACACCGGGGAGCTGTTTTTT. It specifies CASSRLSNTGELFF.